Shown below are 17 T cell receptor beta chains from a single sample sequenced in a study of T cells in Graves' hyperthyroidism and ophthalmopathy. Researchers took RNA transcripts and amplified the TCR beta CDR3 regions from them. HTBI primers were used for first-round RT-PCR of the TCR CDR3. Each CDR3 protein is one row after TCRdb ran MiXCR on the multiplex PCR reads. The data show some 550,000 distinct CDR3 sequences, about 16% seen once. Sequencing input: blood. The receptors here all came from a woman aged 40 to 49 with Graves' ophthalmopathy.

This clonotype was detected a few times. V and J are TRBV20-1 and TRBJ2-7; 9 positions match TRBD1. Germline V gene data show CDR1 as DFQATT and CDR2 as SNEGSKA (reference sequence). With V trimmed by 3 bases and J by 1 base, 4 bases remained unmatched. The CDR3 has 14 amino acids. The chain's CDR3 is CSARKGTGSYEQYF. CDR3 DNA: TGCAGTGCTAGGAAGGGGACAGGGTCCTACGAGCAGTACTTC.

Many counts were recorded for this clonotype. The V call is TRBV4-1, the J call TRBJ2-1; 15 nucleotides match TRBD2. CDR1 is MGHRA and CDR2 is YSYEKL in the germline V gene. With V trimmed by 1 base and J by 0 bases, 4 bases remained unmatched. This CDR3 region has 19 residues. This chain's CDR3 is CASSQVGLAGGRSYNEQFF. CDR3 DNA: TGCGCCAGCAGCCAAGTGGGACTAGCGGGGGGACGCTCCTACAATGAGCAGTTCTTC.

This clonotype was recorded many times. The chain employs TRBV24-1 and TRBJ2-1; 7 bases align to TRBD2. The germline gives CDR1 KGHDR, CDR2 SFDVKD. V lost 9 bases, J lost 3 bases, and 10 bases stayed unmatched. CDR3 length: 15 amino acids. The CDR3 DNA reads TGTGCCACCTCCTCTCTACGGGAGGACTACAATGAGCAGTTCTTC. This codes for CATSSLREDYNEQFF.

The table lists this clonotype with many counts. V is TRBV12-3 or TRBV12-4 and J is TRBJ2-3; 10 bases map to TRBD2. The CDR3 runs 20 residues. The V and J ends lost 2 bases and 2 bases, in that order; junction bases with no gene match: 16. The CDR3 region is CASSLWASGSSVWDTDTQYF. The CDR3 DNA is TGTGCCAGCAGTTTATGGGCTAGCGGGAGTTCAGTGTGGGACACAGATACGCAGTATTTT.

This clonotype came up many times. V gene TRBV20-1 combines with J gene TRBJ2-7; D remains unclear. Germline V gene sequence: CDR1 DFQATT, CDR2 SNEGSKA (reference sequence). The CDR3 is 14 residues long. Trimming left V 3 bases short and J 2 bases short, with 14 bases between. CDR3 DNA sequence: TGCAGTGCTAGCTTCGGACGGTCGACCTACGAGCAGTACTTC. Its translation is CSASFGRSTYEQYF.

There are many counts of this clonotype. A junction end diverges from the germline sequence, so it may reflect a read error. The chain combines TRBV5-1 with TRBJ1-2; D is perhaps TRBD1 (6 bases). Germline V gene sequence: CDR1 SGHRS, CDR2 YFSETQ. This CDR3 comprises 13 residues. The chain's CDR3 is CASSLEGGYGYTF. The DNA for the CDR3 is TGTGCCAGCAGCTTAGAAGGGGGCTATGGCTACACCTTC.

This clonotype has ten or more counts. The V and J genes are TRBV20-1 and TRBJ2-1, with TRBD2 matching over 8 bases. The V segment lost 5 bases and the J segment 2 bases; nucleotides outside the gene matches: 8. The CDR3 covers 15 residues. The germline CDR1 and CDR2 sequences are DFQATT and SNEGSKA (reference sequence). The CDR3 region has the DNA TGCAGTGCTCGAAGCGGGAGTACTCCCTACAATGAGCAGTTCTTC. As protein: CSARSGSTPYNEQFF.

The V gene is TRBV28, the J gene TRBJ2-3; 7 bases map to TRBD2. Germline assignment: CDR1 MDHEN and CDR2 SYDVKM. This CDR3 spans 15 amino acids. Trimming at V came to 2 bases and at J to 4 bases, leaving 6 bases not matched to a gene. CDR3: CASSLAGEASDTQYF. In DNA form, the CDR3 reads TGTGCCAGCAGTTTAGCGGGAGAGGCCTCAGATACGCAGTATTTT.

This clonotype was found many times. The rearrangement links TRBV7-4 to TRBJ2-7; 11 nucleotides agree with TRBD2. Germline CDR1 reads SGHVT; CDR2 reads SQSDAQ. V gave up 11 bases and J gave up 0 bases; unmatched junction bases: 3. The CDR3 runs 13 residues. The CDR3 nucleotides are TGTGCCCCTCTAGCGGGAGGCTCCTACGAGCAGTACTTC. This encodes CAPLAGGSYEQYF.

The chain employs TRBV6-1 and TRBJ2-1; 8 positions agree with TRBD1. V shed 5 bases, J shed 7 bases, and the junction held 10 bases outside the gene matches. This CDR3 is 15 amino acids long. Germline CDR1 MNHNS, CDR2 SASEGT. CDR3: CASSYRQGAVNEQFF. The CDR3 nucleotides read TGTGCCAGCAGTTATCGGCAGGGGGCTGTAAATGAGCAGTTCTTC.

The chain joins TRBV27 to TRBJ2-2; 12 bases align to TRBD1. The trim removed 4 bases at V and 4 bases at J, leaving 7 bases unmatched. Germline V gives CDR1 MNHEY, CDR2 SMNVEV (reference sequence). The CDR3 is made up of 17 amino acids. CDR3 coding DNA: TGTGCCAGCAGTTGGGACAGGGGGCGCGTCGGCACCGGGGAGCTGTTTTTT. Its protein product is CASSWDRGRVGTGELFF.

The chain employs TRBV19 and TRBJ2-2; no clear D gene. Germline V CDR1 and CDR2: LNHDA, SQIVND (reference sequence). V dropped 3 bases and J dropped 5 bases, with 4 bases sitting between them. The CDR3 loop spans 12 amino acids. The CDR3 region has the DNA TGTGCCAGTAGTATCTCGACCGGGGAGCTGTTTTTT. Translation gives CASSISTGELFF.

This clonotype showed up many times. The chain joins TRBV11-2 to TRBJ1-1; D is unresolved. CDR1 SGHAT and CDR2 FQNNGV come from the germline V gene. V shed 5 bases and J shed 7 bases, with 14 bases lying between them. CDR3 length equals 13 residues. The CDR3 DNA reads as TGTGCCAGCAGCCCGCGAACGGAATATGAAGCTTTCTTT. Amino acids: CASSPRTEYEAFF. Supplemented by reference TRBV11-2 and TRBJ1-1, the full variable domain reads EAGVAQSPRYKIIEKRQSVAFWCNPISGHATLYWYQQILGQGPKLLIQFQNNGVVDDSQLPKDRFSAERLKGVDSTLKIQPAKLEDSAVYLCASSPRTEYEAFFGQGTRLTVV.

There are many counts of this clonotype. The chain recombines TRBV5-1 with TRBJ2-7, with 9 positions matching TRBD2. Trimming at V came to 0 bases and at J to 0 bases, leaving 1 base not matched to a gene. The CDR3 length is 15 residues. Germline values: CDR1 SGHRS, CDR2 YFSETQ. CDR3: CASSLVSGSSYEQYF. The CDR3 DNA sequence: TGCGCCAGCAGCTTGGTTAGCGGGAGCTCCTACGAGCAGTACTTC.

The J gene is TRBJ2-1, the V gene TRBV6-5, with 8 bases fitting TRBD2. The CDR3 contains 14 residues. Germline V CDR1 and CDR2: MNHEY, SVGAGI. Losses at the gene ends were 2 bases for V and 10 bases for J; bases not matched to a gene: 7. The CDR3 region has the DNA TGTGCCAGCAGTTACAAGCGGGAGAGCCAGGAGCAGTTCTTC. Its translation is CASSYKRESQEQFF.

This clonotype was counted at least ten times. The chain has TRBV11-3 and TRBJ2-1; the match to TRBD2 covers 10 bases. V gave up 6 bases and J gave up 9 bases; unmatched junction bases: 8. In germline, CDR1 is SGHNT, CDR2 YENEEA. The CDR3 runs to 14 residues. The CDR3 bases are TGTGCCAGCAGGTTGTCTAGCGGGAGCATTGAGCAGTTCTTC. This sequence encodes CASRLSSGSIEQFF. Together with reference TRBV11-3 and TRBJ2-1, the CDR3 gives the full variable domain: EAGVVQSPRYKIIEKKQPVAFWCNPISGHNTLYWYLQNLGQGPELLIRYENEEAVDDSQLPKDRFSAERLKGVDSTLKIQPAELGDSAVYLCASRLSSGSIEQFFGPGTRLTVL.

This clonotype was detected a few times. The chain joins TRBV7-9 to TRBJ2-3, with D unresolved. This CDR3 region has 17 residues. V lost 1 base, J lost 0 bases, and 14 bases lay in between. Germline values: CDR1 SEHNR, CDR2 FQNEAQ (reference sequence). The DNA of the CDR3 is TGTGCCAGCAGCTTAGGTAGGCGTCGAGACAGCACAGATACGCAGTATTTT. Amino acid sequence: CASSLGRRRDSTDTQYF.